A single sample is the source of the 14 T cell receptor beta chains below, sequenced in a study of CD8 T cells in Susac syndrome. With random hexamers, about 0.45 to 1 ug RNA was reverse transcribed. Using its own MiXCR run on the immunoSEQ multiplex PCR reads, TCRdb lists one record per CDR3 protein. This table has some 26,000 distinct CDR3 sequences, 90% to 95% appearing once. The sequencing input was CD8+ T cells from PBMCs. The receptors stem from a human donor in good health.

The chain joins TRBV7-9 to TRBJ1-1, with D maybe TRBD1 (6 bases). Germline lookup yields CDR1 SEHNR and CDR2 FQNEAQ (reference sequence). With 6 bases removed from V and 2 bases from J, the gap between germline ends came to 19 bases. This CDR3 has 16 amino acids. Here the CDR3 reads CASSSDRIPHNTEAFF. The DNA for the CDR3 is TGTGCCAGCAGTTCCGACAGGATCCCGCACAACACTGAAGCTTTCTTT.

The chain combines TRBV10-3 with TRBJ2-4; possibly TRBD2 for D (6 bases). The germline V gene has CDR1 ENHRY and CDR2 SYGVKD. V was cut by 7 bases and J by 5 bases, with 9 bases left in between. The CDR3 consists of 12 residues. Written as DNA, the CDR3 is TGTGCCATCATGGGGGAGGAAAACATTCAGTACTTC. Translated: CAIMGEENIQYF.

The sample holds one count of this clonotype. This chain joins TRBV2 and TRBJ2-7, with TRBD1 matching over 8 bases. In germline, CDR1 is SNHLY, CDR2 FYNNEI. J lost 3 bases, V lost 3 bases, and 10 bases had no gene match. The CDR3 has 16 amino acids. DNA for the CDR3: TGTGCCAGCAGTGATCCGAGACAGGGGTTTGTCTACGAGCAGTACTTC. Protein: CASSDPRQGFVYEQYF.

The rearrangement joins TRBV9 to TRBJ2-2; D unresolved. Looked up from germline, CDR1 is SGDLS and CDR2 is YYNGEE. Trimming shortened V by 0 bases and J by 5 bases, and 11 bases separated the two germline ends. The CDR3 spans 15 residues. CDR3 residues: CASSVVGKLTGELFF. As DNA, the CDR3 is TGTGCCAGCAGCGTAGTAGGGAAGTTGACCGGGGAGCTGTTTTTT.

The chain is built from TRBV27 and TRBJ2-7; D may be TRBD1 or TRBD2 (5 bases each). This CDR3 region has 14 residues. The V end lost 5 bases, the J end lost 2 bases, and 13 bases lay between the germline ends. Per germline, CDR1 MNHEY and CDR2 SMNVEV (reference sequence). CDR3: CASSLGTSAYEQYF. In nucleotides, the CDR3 is TGTGCCAGCAGTCTCGGGACGTCCGCCTACGAGCAGTACTTC.

The chain links TRBV27 to TRBJ1-5, with a possible D match to TRBD1 (5 bases). In germline, CDR1 is MNHEY, CDR2 SMNVEV (reference sequence). The CDR3 sequence is 13 residues long. Trimming stripped 1 base from V and 7 bases from J, with 8 bases between. As DNA, the CDR3 is TGTGCCAGCAGTTTATGGGGGGGACAGCCCCAGCATTTT. It specifies CASSLWGGQPQHF.

The genes are TRBV5-1 and TRBJ1-5; D is unresolved. The CDR3 is made up of 14 amino acids. The V end lost 4 bases, the J end lost 2 bases, and 10 bases lay between the germline ends. Germline CDR1 is SGHRS and CDR2 is YFSETQ. The CDR3 loop reads CASSLSVGNQPQHF. The CDR3 DNA follows: TGCGCCAGCAGCCTCTCGGTGGGCAATCAGCCCCAGCATTTT. Supplemented by reference TRBV5-1 and TRBJ1-5, the full variable domain reads KAGVTQTPRYLIKTRGQQVTLSCSPISGHRSVSWYQQTPGQGLQFLFEYFSETQRNKGNFPGRFSGRQFSNSRSEMNVSTLELGDSALYLCASSLSVGNQPQHFGDGTRLSIL.

The chain joins TRBV12-5 to TRBJ2-5, with 10 bases lining up with TRBD1. V trimming: 5 bases; J trimming: 5 bases; junction bases outside the gene matches: 8. The germline CDR1 and CDR2 sequences are LGHNT and FRNRAP. The CDR3 is 15 residues long. CDR3 sequence reads: CASGPGQGHTETQYF. The CDR3 DNA is TGTGCTAGTGGTCCGGGACAGGGGCATACGGAGACCCAGTACTTC. The variable domain in full, with the rest retrieved from reference TRBV12-5 and TRBJ2-5, is DARVTQTPRHKVTEMGQEVTMRCQPILGHNTVFWYRQTMMQGLELLAYFRNRAPLDDSGMPKDRFSAEMPDATLATLKIQPSEPRDSAVYFCASGPGQGHTETQYFGPGTRLLVL.

J is TRBJ2-1 and V is TRBV7-2, with 13 nucleotides matching TRBD2. Unmatched junction bases numbered 10, after V lost 0 bases and J lost 2 bases. This CDR3 is built from 20 residues. The germline CDR1 and CDR2 sequences are SGHTA and FQGNSA. The CDR3 DNA sequence: TGTGCCAGCAGCTTAGCGCTACTAGCGGGGGGGCACAGTGCCTACAATGAGCAGTTCTTC. Amino acids: CASSLALLAGGHSAYNEQFF.

This chain connects TRBV11-2 to TRBJ1-1; D remains ambiguous. Germline CDR1 and CDR2: SGHAT and FQNNGV. This CDR3 contains 15 residues. V lost 0 bases and J 0 bases, leaving 8 bases between the germline ends. The CDR3 sequence is CASSLDSPVNTEAFF. The DNA for the CDR3 is TGTGCCAGCAGCTTAGACTCGCCGGTGAACACTGAAGCTTTCTTT.

V is TRBV6-5 and J is TRBJ2-7; D call uncertain. Between the trimmed V and J ends, which lost 8 bases and 6 bases, there was a span of 20 bases. Germline lookup yields CDR1 MNHEY and CDR2 SVGAGI. The CDR3 runs 14 residues. CDR3 sequence: CASALGPLSLEQYF. CDR3 bases: TGTGCCAGCGCCCTCGGACCACTCTCCCTCGAGCAGTACTTC.

V gene TRBV5-1 combines with J gene TRBJ1-1, with 7 bases matching TRBD1. This CDR3 is 15 amino acids long. With 4 bases clipped from V and 0 bases from J, the junction kept 6 bases outside the gene matches. Germline V gene sequence: CDR1 SGHRS, CDR2 YFSETQ. In DNA, the CDR3 is TGCGCCAGCAGCCAGGGAGGGGGCCTGAACACTGAAGCTTTCTTT. It translates to CASSQGGGLNTEAFF.

The J gene is TRBJ2-3, the V gene TRBV20-1; 8 positions match TRBD1. The CDR3 totals 13 residues. Germline trimming cut 5 bases from V and 4 bases from J; bases unmatched to any gene: 5. The germline gives CDR1 DFQATT, CDR2 SNEGSKA (reference sequence). The CDR3 nucleotides are TGCAGTGCTGGTCCAGGGGGCTCAGATACGCAGTATTTT. This codes for CSAGPGGSDTQYF.

The chain combines TRBV12-3 or TRBV12-4 with TRBJ2-1; 9 nucleotides match TRBD2. V lost 4 bases to trimming and J lost 9 bases; unmatched junction nucleotides: 7. The CDR3 has 14 amino acids. CDR3 amino acids: CASSSGGGATEQFF. DNA of the CDR3: TGTGCCAGCAGTTCCGGCGGGGGGGCCACTGAGCAGTTCTTC.